The clone carrying this TCR beta chain showed up many times. No antigen is known for it. The sample originates from a study of beta chain features in type 1 diabetes. Overall study results and limits: A definitive answer on HLA type influencing TCRB rearrangement was not reached here. Junctions at VDJ sites from type 1 diabetes patients had fewer insertions and more deletions. TCRB CDR3s from Type 1 diabetes patients were moderately but significantly shorter in all four CD4+ subsets.

Investigators reverse transcribed all isolated RNA, so they sequenced expressed TCRB transcripts. Profiled with immunoSEQ multiplex PCR; TCRdb holds only in-frame clones, not every one. The sample lists hundreds of thousands of clones, 7% to 9% seen once, with less than 0.5% in the top ten. The sample consisted of central memory CD4+ T cells from blood. The clonotype was recovered from a woman aged 18-30 years in good health.

The DNA of the CDR3 is TGCAGCGTTGAGGCGACCATGAACACTGAAGCTTTCTTT. Amino acid sequence: CSVEATMNTEAFF. The V gene is TRBV29-1, the J gene TRBJ1-1; D is undetermined. V lost 3 bases and J lost 0, with 8 bases in between. Germline lookup yields CDR1 SQVTM and CDR2 ANQGSEA. This CDR3 has 13 amino acids.